One and the same sample provided the 3 T cell receptor beta chains below, sequenced in a study of cytomegalovirus exposure and HLA in healthy donors. The PCR made use of 60 Vbeta and 13 Jbeta primers. Measured with immunoSEQ multiplex PCR; TCRdb has only the in-frame clones, and not every one. Here the sample spans about 170,000 clones, 55% to 65% being singletons. Material: PBMCs. Every receptor here comes from a man aged 40-55 years in good health and CMV-seronegative.

In this sample, this clone turned up a few times. This chain connects TRBV29-1 to TRBJ1-2; TRBD1 matches at 9 bases. The CDR3 runs to 16 residues. Germline V lookup: CDR1 SQVTM, CDR2 ANQGSEA. V shed 4 bases, J shed 5 bases, and the junction held 14 bases outside the gene matches. CDR3: CSVGSGQGGTSYGYTF. DNA for the CDR3: TGCAGCGTTGGGTCGGGACAGGGAGGGACGAGTTATGGCTACACCTTC.

The V and J genes are TRBV6-1 and TRBJ2-1; 12 nucleotides line up with TRBD2. The CDR3 contains 15 residues. V gave up 3 bases and J gave up 7 bases; unmatched junction bases: 4. CDR1 is MNHNS and CDR2 is SASEGT in the germline V gene. As DNA, the CDR3 is TGTGCCAGCAGTGAGACTAGCGGGGGCTGGAATGAGCAGTTCTTC. It translates to CASSETSGGWNEQFF.

The CDR3 nucleotides are TGTGCCAGTGCGCGACTAGCGGGGTCTTCCTACAATGAGCAGTTCTTC. It translates to CASARLAGSSYNEQFF. The V gene is TRBV19, the J gene TRBJ2-1; 11 bases are shared with TRBD2. In germline, CDR1 is LNHDA, CDR2 SQIVND (reference sequence). V shed 8 bases, J shed 1 base, and the junction held 7 bases outside the gene matches. The CDR3 is 16 residues long.